Each of the 21 T cell receptor beta chains below was sequenced from the same sample in a study of T cell responses to AZD1222 COVID-19 vaccine (dated by TCRdb to the early 2020s). The method was the immunoSEQ multiplex PCR assay. TCRdb limited this immuneACCESS table to in-frame rearrangements with V and J called. A share of clones is missing; checked studies link under half to unresolved V genes, and the rest is unexplained. Here the sample has roughly 180,000 clones; roughly nine tenths occur a single time. Around 3.5% of the sample rests with the top ten. The time point label of this sample denotes: about 28 days (+/-7) after the second vaccine dose. Sequencing was performed on peripheral blood, taken 28 days after the second AZD1222 dose. Receptor source: an adult who received the AZD1222 COVID-19 vaccine.

The chain has TRBV6-5 and TRBJ1-6; D ambiguous. The germline V gene has CDR1 MNHEY and CDR2 SVGAGI. The ends were cut back, 6 bases at V and 7 bases at J, with 7 bases in the middle. The CDR3 has 12 residues. CDR3 sequence (DNA): TGTGCCAGCAGCCTAGGAAATTCACCCCTCCACTTT. It yields the protein CASSLGNSPLHF.

Regarding this clone: The sample carries other DNA sequences with the same CDR3. The J gene is TRBJ1-5, the V gene TRBV7-2, with 7 bases identical to TRBD1. This CDR3 region has 14 residues. J lost 7 bases, V lost 5 bases, and 8 bases had no gene match. Germline V gene sequence: CDR1 SGHTA, CDR2 FQGNSA. The CDR3 DNA sequence: TGTGCCAGCAGCCCACGACAGGGTTCACAGCCCCAGCATTTT. Protein sequence: CASSPRQGSQPQHF.

CDR3 loop: CASSQGTGGNEKLFF. The CDR3 DNA sequence: TGCGCCAGCAGCCAAGGGACAGGGGGTAATGAAAAACTGTTTTTT. V usage is TRBV4-1 and J usage is TRBJ1-4; TRBD1 agrees at 10 bases. This CDR3 is built from 15 residues. V shed 1 base, J shed 4 bases, and the junction held 0 bases outside the gene matches. From germline, CDR1 is MGHRA and CDR2 YSYEKL.

The rearrangement uses TRBV6-1 and TRBJ2-2, with D perhaps given as TRBD1 or TRBD2 (6 bases each). Per germline, CDR1 MNHNS and CDR2 SASEGT. Trimming removed 0 bases at V and 5 bases at J, with 19 bases between. The CDR3 is 18 amino acids. The CDR3 here is CASSEAAGGLSGTGELFF. For the CDR3, the DNA is TGTGCCAGCAGTGAAGCGGCCGGGGGCTTATCGGGGACCGGGGAGCTGTTTTTT.

This clone has more than one count but fewer than ten. The J gene is TRBJ2-2, the V gene TRBV11-2; D is perhaps TRBD2 (5 bases). This CDR3 is 13 amino acids long. Germline V lookup: CDR1 SGHAT, CDR2 FQNNGV. Trimming cost V 5 bases and J 4 bases, with 8 bases left between them. In nucleotides, the CDR3 is TGTGCCAGCAGCGGACTCCTCACCGGGGAGCTGTTTTTT. It encodes CASSGLLTGELFF.

J is TRBJ1-2 and V is TRBV5-8; 8 bases line up with TRBD1. There are 15 residues in the CDR3. Germline trimming cut 6 bases from V and 1 base from J; bases unmatched to any gene: 8. Germline CDR1 SGHTS, CDR2 YDEGEE. CDR3 loop: CASNRDRILNYGYTF. The CDR3 bases are TGTGCCAGCAACAGGGACAGGATCCTTAACTATGGCTACACCTTC.

This chain uses TRBV18 with TRBJ2-1, with a weak D call TRBD1 (6 bases). CDR3 length: 16 amino acids. The V end lost 6 bases, the J end lost 2 bases, and 17 bases lay between the germline ends. Germline CDR1 reads KGHSH; CDR2 reads LQKENI. CDR3 in amino acids: CASSRLRQEPYNEQFF. The CDR3, as DNA: TGTGCCAGCTCCCGCCTAAGACAGGAGCCCTACAATGAGCAGTTCTTC.

The V call is TRBV3-1 (or the pseudogene TRBV3-2), the J call TRBJ2-2, with 8 nucleotides matching TRBD2. The germline V gene encodes CDR1 LGHDT and CDR2 YNNKEL (reference sequence). The J segment lost 11 bases and the V segment lost 4 bases, leaving 9 bases of the junction unmatched. CDR3 size: 14 residues. The CDR3, as DNA: TGTGCCAGCAGCCGCAGCGGGGGAGGAGCCGAGCTGTTTTTT. This gives the protein CASSRSGGGAELFF.

CDR3 region: CASTQTQTSNEQFF. The CDR3 DNA is TGTGCCAGTACACAGACCCAGACTAGTAATGAGCAGTTCTTC. The genes are TRBV19 and TRBJ2-1; D perhaps matches TRBD2 (6 bases). The CDR3 totals 14 residues. The V and J ends lost 7 bases and 7 bases respectively, with 17 bases between them. Germline CDR1 LNHDA, CDR2 SQIVND (reference sequence).

This clone was counted a single time. The chain carries TRBV19 and TRBJ2-5; 11 bases line up with TRBD2. The CDR3 is 16 amino acids. The junction had 11 bases not matched to a gene; V was cut back by 6 bases and J by 5 bases. The V gene's germline CDR1 is LNHDA and CDR2 SQIVND (reference sequence). This CDR3 reads CASRKLAGAMGETQYF. The CDR3 nucleotides are TGTGCCAGTAGAAAACTAGCGGGGGCGATGGGGGAGACCCAGTACTTC. Full variable domain (rest looked up from reference TRBV19 and TRBJ2-5): DGGITQSPKYLFRKEGQNVTLSCEQNLNHDAMYWYRQDPGQGLRLIYYSQIVNDFQKGDIAEGYSVSREKKESFPLTVTSAQKNPTAFYLCASRKLAGAMGETQYFGPGTRLLVL.

This clone was counted a single time. The V and J genes are TRBV28 and TRBJ2-7, with D hard to call. Trimming took 6 bases from V and 0 from J, leaving 9 bases between them. CDR1 is MDHEN, CDR2 SYDVKM, per germline. CDR3 length equals 13 residues. The CDR3 is CASRSRYSYEQYF. In nucleotides, the CDR3 is TGTGCCAGCAGATCAAGGTACTCCTACGAGCAGTACTTC. The full variable domain, completed using reference TRBV28 and TRBJ2-7, is DVKVTQSSRYLVKRTGEKVFLECVQDMDHENMFWYRQDPGLGLRLIYFSYDVKMKEKGDIPEGYSVSREKKERFSLILESASTNQTSMYLCASRSRYSYEQYFGPGTRLTVT.

J is TRBJ2-1 and V is TRBV5-1; TRBD2 agrees at 8 bases. CDR3 length: 16 residues. J lost 0 bases, V lost 0 bases, and 2 bases had no gene match. CDR1 and CDR2 (germline): SGHRS, YFSETQ. The CDR3 DNA follows: TGCGCCAGCAGCTTGGAACTAGCGGCCTCCTACAATGAGCAGTTCTTC. Its translation is CASSLELAASYNEQFF.

The chain links TRBV6-1 to TRBJ2-7; D might be TRBD1 or TRBD2, each matching 5 bases. The CDR3 contains 16 residues. The germline V and J ends were trimmed by 4 bases and 6 bases, with 22 bases remaining between them. The V gene's germline CDR1 is MNHNS and CDR2 SASEGT. Here the CDR3 DNA reads TGTGCCAGCAGTGGACCCGCCGGGACCCCCGCTGCCGAGCAGTACTTC. Amino acid sequence: CASSGPAGTPAAEQYF.

The chain uses TRBV28 and TRBJ1-5; D is undetermined. Trimming took 6 bases from V and 1 from J, leaving 13 bases between them. Germline loops: CDR1 MDHEN, CDR2 SYDVKM. CDR3 size: 15 residues. In DNA, the CDR3 is TGTGCCAGCAGCAGTCTTAGGTACAGCAATCAGCCCCAGCATTTT. Translation gives CASSSLRYSNQPQHF.

The rearrangement joins TRBV11-2 to TRBJ2-7; 8 nucleotides match TRBD2. The junction had 7 bases not matched to a gene; V was cut back by 2 bases and J by 4 bases. Germline lookup yields CDR1 SGHAT and CDR2 FQNNGV. The CDR3 has 15 amino acids. The CDR3 here is CASSLLPGGPYEQYF. The DNA for the CDR3 is TGTGCCAGCAGCTTATTGCCGGGAGGGCCTTACGAGCAGTACTTC.

This rearrangement joins TRBV11-3 to TRBJ2-7; 8 bases agree with TRBD2. Germline V lookup: CDR1 SGHNT, CDR2 YENEEA. This CDR3 contains 15 residues. Unmatched junction bases numbered 8, after V lost 3 bases and J lost 4 bases. CDR3 sequence (DNA): TGTGCCAGCAGCTTGGAGGTAGCGGGGTCTTACGAGCAGTACTTC. Translation: CASSLEVAGSYEQYF.

Only a few counts were recorded for this clone. The chain joins TRBV7-8 to TRBJ2-5, with D tentatively TRBD2 (5 bases). The length of the CDR3 is 15 residues. CDR1 and CDR2 (germline): SGHVS, FQNEAQ. V was trimmed by 1 base and J by 5 bases, leaving 14 bases between them. CDR3 in amino acids: CASSLGGRIGETQYF. The CDR3 DNA reads TGTGCCAGCAGCTTAGGAGGGAGAATTGGGGAGACCCAGTACTTC.

This clone came up once. The chain combines TRBV5-1 with TRBJ2-3, with TRBD2 matching over 12 bases. There are 16 residues in the CDR3. The germline CDR1 and CDR2 sequences are SGHRS and YFSETQ. The trim removed 0 bases at V and 1 base at J, leaving 0 bases unmatched. CDR3 in DNA: TGCGCCAGCAGCTTGGGACTAGCGGGAGGCACAGATACGCAGTATTTT. It specifies CASSLGLAGGTDTQYF.

This chain uses TRBV7-2 with TRBJ2-6; D not certain. There are 15 residues in the CDR3. The germline gives CDR1 SGHTA, CDR2 FQGNSA. V gave up 4 bases and J gave up 0 bases, with 7 bases separating them. CDR3 protein: CASSSWSSGANVLTF. CDR3 nucleotide sequence: TGTGCCAGCAGCTCCTGGAGCTCTGGGGCCAACGTCCTGACTTTC. Full variable domain (remainder filled in from reference TRBV7-2 and TRBJ2-6): GAGVSQSPSNKVTEKGKDVELRCDPISGHTALYWYRQSLGQGLEFLIYFQGNSAPDKSGLPSDRFSAERTGGSVSTLTIQRTQQEDSAVYLCASSSWSSGANVLTFGAGSRLTVL.

The rearrangement joins TRBV28 to TRBJ2-1; 7 bases agree with TRBD1. CDR3 length: 14 residues. CDR1 is MDHEN and CDR2 is SYDVKM in the germline V gene. After removal of 3 bases from V and 2 bases from J, the junction contained 1 base not matched to a gene. The CDR3 DNA follows: TGTGCCAGCAGTTTGCAGGGGGCCTACAATGAGCAGTTCTTC. This encodes CASSLQGAYNEQFF.

The gene calls are TRBV10-1 and TRBJ2-4, with TRBD2 as a possible D gene (6 bases). Germline V CDR1 and CDR2: WNHNN, SYGVQD (reference sequence). The CDR3 has 16 amino acids. Trimming took 2 bases from V and 1 from J, leaving 12 bases between them. For the CDR3, the DNA is TGCGCCAGCAGTGAGGGGAGCGGGCTTGCCAAAAACATTCAGTACTTC. It yields the protein CASSEGSGLAKNIQYF.